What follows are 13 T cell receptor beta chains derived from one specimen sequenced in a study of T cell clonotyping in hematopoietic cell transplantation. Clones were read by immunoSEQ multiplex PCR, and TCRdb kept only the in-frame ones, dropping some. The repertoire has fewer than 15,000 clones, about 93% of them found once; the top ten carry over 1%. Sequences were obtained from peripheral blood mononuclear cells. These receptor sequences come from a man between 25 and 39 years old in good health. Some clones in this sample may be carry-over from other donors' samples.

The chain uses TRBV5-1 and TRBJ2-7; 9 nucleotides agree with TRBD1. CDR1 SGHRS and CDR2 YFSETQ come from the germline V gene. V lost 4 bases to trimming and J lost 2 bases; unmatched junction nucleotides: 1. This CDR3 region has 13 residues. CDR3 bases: TGCGCCAGCAGCCGGGACAGGGCCTACGAGCAGTACTTC. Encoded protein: CASSRDRAYEQYF.

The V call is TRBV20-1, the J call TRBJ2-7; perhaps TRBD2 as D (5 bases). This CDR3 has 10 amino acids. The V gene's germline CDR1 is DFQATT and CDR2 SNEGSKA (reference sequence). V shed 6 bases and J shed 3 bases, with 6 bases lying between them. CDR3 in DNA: TGCAGTGCCGGGGACTACGAGCAGTACTTC. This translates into CSAGDYEQYF.

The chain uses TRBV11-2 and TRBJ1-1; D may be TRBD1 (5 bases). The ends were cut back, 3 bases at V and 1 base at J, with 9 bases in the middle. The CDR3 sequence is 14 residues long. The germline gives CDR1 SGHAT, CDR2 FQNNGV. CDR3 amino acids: CASSFEGKNTEAFF. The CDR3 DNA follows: TGTGCCAGCAGCTTTGAGGGGAAGAACACTGAAGCTTTCTTT.

The CDR3 region is CAWTRGGGDPREQYF. CDR3 DNA: TGTGCCTGGACCCGGGGAGGGGGGGATCCTCGGGAGCAGTACTTC. V and J are TRBV30 and TRBJ2-7; maybe TRBD2 (7 bases). The ends were cut back, 4 bases at V and 7 bases at J, with 23 bases in the middle. The V gene's germline CDR1 is GTSNPN and CDR2 SVGIG (reference sequence). The CDR3 is 15 residues long.

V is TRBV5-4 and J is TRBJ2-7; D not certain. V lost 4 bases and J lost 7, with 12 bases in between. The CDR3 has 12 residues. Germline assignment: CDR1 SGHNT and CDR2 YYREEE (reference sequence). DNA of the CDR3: TGTGCCAGCAGCCGTTCTTCCGGGGAGCAGTACTTC. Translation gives CASSRSSGEQYF.

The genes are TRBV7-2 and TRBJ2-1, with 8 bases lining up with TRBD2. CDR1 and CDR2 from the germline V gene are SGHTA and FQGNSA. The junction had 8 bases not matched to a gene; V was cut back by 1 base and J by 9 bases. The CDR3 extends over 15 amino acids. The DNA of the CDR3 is TGTGCCAGCAGCTTAGGGTGGTCGGGGGGGCTTGAGCAGTTCTTC. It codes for CASSLGWSGGLEQFF.

CDR3 protein: CASSLGGSGGTNQPQHF. CDR3 sequence (DNA): TGTGCCAGCAGCTTGGGGGGAAGCGGGGGGACGAATCAGCCCCAGCATTTT. The rearrangement joins TRBV5-8 to TRBJ1-5; D is possibly TRBD1 (5 bases). Trimming stripped 0 bases from V and 4 bases from J, with 17 bases between. Germline lookup yields CDR1 SGHTS and CDR2 YDEGEE. CDR3 length equals 17 residues.

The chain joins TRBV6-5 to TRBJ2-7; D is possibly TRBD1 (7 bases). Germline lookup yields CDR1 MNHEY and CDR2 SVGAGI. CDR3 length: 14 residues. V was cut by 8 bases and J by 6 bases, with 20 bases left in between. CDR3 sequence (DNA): TGTGCCAGCCGCTATCGGCAGGGGGGTTTCGAGCAGTACTTC. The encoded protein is CASRYRQGGFEQYF.

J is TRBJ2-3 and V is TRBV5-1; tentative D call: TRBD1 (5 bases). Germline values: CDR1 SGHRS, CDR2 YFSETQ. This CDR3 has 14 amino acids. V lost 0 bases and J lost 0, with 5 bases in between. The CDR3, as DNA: TGCGCCAGCAGCTTGGGACAGAGCACAGATACGCAGTATTTT. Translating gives CASSLGQSTDTQYF.

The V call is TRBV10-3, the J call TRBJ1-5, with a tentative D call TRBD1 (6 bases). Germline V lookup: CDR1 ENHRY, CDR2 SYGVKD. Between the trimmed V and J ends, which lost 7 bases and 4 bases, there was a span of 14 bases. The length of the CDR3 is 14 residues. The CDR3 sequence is CAIKGQSGNQPQHF. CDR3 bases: TGTGCCATCAAAGGACAGTCAGGGAATCAGCCCCAGCATTTT.

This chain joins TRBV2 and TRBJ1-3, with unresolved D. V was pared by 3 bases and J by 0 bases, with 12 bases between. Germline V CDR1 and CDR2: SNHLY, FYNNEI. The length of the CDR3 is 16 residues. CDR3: CASSDPTVYSGNTIYF. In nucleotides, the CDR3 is TGTGCCAGCAGTGACCCTACAGTTTACTCTGGAAACACCATATATTTT.

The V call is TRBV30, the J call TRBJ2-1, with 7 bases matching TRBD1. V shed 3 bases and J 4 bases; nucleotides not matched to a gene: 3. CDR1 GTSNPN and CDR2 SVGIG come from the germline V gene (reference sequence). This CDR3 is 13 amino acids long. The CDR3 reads CAWSGTAYNEQFF. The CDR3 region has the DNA TGTGCCTGGAGCGGGACAGCTTACAATGAGCAGTTCTTC.

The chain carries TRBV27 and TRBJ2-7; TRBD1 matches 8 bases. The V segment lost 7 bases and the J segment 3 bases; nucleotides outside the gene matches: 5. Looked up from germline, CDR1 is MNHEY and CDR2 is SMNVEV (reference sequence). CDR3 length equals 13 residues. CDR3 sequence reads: CASKLTGGYEQYF. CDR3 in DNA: TGTGCCAGCAAACTCACAGGGGGCTACGAGCAGTACTTC.